This paragraph covers one TCR beta chain sequence. Its antigen is unidentified. Time point indicated: cycle 4 day 1 (C4D1), after 6 weeks of nivolumab. There was relapse after autologous stem cell transplantation in every patient, and there was variation in brentuximab vedotin exposure. Thawed PBMCs were the source of CD8+ T cells, obtained through magnetic negative selection. TCRdb's copy holds only in-frame clones and misses some; the assay was immunoSEQ multiplex PCR. The table includes 15,000 to 20,000 clones, about 85% detected once. The source of the sample is a study of PD-1 blockade in classical Hodgkin lymphoma. Findings and limits, study-wide: Undefined causes, possibly disease activity or prior therapy, underlie the repertoire differences. Patients with an early start, nivolumab under 1 year after ASCT, were excluded. Relapsed/refractory patients reportedly had lower baseline diversity than newly diagnosed patients.

The CDR3 consists of 20 residues. The V segment lost 1 base and the J segment 2 bases; nucleotides outside the gene matches: 15. CDR1 is MNHNS and CDR2 is SASEGT in the germline V gene. This specimen consisted of CD8+ T cells from blood, obtained before the fourth cycle of nivolumab. The chain carries TRBV6-1 and TRBJ2-7; TRBD1 agrees at 12 bases. This clonotype originated in a human donor with classical Hodgkin lymphoma. CDR3 bases: TGTGCCAGCAGTGAAGTATGGGGGACAGGGGGCTATGGGAAACCCTACGAGCAGTACTTC. Protein product: CASSEVWGTGGYGKPYEQYF.